The rows below give T cell receptor beta chains drawn from one sample of a study of monozygotic twins with inflammatory bowel disease. Reprocessing the 5' RACE reads, TCRdb reports a single entry for every CDR3 protein and omits DNA. Its table lists some 330,000 distinct CDR3 sequences. Sequences were obtained from blood. The source of these receptors is a human donor with ulcerative colitis or Crohn's disease, or a healthy co-twin of an affected twin (not recorded which). CDR3s include the opening cysteine and the closing phenylalanine or tryptophan. The order of the fields is J gene, V gene, CDR3 protein.

TRBJ2-5 | TRBV4-2 | CASSQAPQQGEETQYF
TRBJ1-4 | TRBV27 | CASSTRQLSLATNEKLFF
TRBJ2-7 | TRBV7-9 | CASSLDIVEQYF
TRBJ2-7 | TRBV7-9 | CASSPSGTVYEQYF
TRBJ2-3 | TRBV27 | CASSPRGRVEAQYF
TRBJ2-1 | TRBV5-1 | CASSPQGQHEGNEQFF
TRBJ2-7 | TRBV20-1 | CSASRAGEQYF
TRBJ2-7 | TRBV4-3 | CASSQEPTSDEQYF
TRBJ2-5 | TRBV7-3 | CASSPSHQETQYF
TRBJ1-6 | TRBV29-1 | CSVRGTANSPLHF
TRBJ2-7 | TRBV4-2 | CASSQVETRVTTYEQYF
TRBJ1-1 | TRBV27 | CASSKGGLRDTEAFF
TRBJ1-2 | TRBV12-3/TRBV12-4 | CASSSMRQGKGHTF
TRBJ2-7 | TRBV19 | CASSDRGRTYEQYF
TRBJ2-3 | TRBV9 | CASSVRQSTDTQYF
TRBJ2-1 | TRBV5-1 | CASSRGQGKGYNEQFF
TRBJ1-1 | TRBV18 | CASSSGRDRGQAFF
TRBJ1-2 | TRBV7-9 | CASSPETDGSYGYTF
TRBJ2-6 | TRBV4-1 | CASSQDRVTGALLGSGANVLTF
TRBJ2-7 | TRBV7-2 | CASSIGQARYEQYF
TRBJ2-3 | TRBV18 | CASSRGQGGTDTQYF
TRBJ2-4 | TRBV5-6 | CASSLVSSGRPLGNIQYF
TRBJ2-1 | TRBV7-9 | CASSLARTSGNEQFF
TRBJ1-1 | TRBV7-8 | CASSFARGANTEAFF
TRBJ2-3 | TRBV7-2 | CASSFSLVSSTDTQYF
TRBJ2-7 | TRBV5-1 | CASSLVSIGGTPSYEQYF
TRBJ2-7 | TRBV5-5 | CASSFWKGHEQYF
TRBJ2-3 | TRBV20-1 | CSARLVGALTDTQYF
TRBJ2-5 | TRBV4-3 | CASSRIGSETQYF
TRBJ2-7 | TRBV5-1 | CASSLEWLAGADEQYF
TRBJ1-6 | TRBV18 | CASSMDMSSYNSPLHF
TRBJ2-2 | TRBV30 | CAWDGSGVMGELFF
TRBJ2-7 | TRBV5-1 | CASSLDIPYEQYF
TRBJ1-5 | TRBV20-1 | CSARTGMGSGHF